This T cell receptor beta chain was captured by sequencing in a study of blood T cell repertoires in COVID-19 (dated by TCRdb to the early 2020s). Broadly, across the study: Samples covering the acute and convalescent phases of COVID-19 were provided by collaborators in the United States, Italy and Spain. The material from the prospective study consisted of cDNA or gDNA derived from T cells, B-cell-depleted T cells, or PBMCs. Deeply sampled blood TCRbeta repertoires from subjects exposed to, actively infected with, or recovered from COVID-19 were included in the dataset. The repertoires were released in a freely available public database intended as a resource for research on the immune response to SARS-CoV-2. The samples were drawn from the first 160 participants of the ongoing ImmuneRACE study and from 950 to 1,500 subjects provided by 6 global collaborators. Nearly every sample came with metadata listing a de-identified subject ID, COVID-19 status, age in years and sex. Where available, HLA class I and class II types were taken from metadata supplied by the sample provider and were not determined by assay-based typing.

Whole blood was collected in K2EDTA tubes by collaborating institutions according to the institutions' own protocols. For TCRbeta analysis, collaborator samples were shipped as frozen whole blood, as isolated PBMCs, or as DNA extracted from either sample type. Comments on this clone: Its cognate antigen has yet to be identified. The record has no base qualities; no much larger clone is one base away.

Results the study describes overall, beyond this receptor: Clinical and demographic metadata were provided uncurated, with the amount varying by source and participant.

The immunoSEQ Assay, a bias-controlled multiplex PCR, was used to amplify TCRbeta CDR3 regions from genomic DNA. The study's own analysis went as follows. The number of nucleated cells in each sample was estimated from the amplification of reference gene primers within the assay. To quantify the absolute abundance of each unique TCRbeta CDR3 rearrangement, sequence reads were collapsed and filtered. For each sample, productive Simpson clonality was calculated as the square root of Simpson's diversity index across productive rearrangements. TCRdb took over this immuneACCESS table, retaining in-frame rearrangements with V and J assigned. Such tables are incomplete; in checked studies, under half of the missing clones stem from an unresolved V gene, and the remainder is unexplained. V, J and clone size are taken as reported in that table, and D and trimming were inferred from the DNA itself. The sample table shows just under 50,000 clones, and approximately 80% are seen once. Approximately 7.6% of the sample is in the top ten clones.

V loses 3 bases of germline sequence and J loses 3 bases, and the interval between the two ends is 9 bases. Reading the germline V gene gives CDR1 SGHTA and CDR2 FQGNSA. The CDR3, from cysteine to phenylalanine, totals 13 residues. The sequence is cut down to CDR3 DNA, 39 bases in frame from base 1. The rearrangement joined TRBV7-2 to TRBJ2-7; the best D guess is TRBD1, with 6 bases matching. The specimen was peripheral blood. This TCR came from a human donor in a cohort sampled during active COVID-19. The bases are TGTGCCAGCAGCTTCCAGGGGAGCTACGAGCAGTACTTC. It translates to CASSFQGSYEQYF.